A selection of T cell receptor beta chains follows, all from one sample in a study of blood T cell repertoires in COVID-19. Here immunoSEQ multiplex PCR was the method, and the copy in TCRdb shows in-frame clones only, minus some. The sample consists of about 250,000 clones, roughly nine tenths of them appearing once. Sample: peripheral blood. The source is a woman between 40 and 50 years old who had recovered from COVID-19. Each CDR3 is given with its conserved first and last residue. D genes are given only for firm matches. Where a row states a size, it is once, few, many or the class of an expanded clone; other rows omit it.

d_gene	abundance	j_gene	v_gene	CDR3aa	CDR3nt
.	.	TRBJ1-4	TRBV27	CASSLTGWREKLFF	TGTGCCAGCAGTTTGACGGGCTGGAGGGAAAAACTGTTTTTT
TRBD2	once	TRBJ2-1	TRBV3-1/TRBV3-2	CASSPGLAGVREQFF	TGTGCCAGCAGCCCGGGACTAGCGGGAGTGCGGGAGCAGTTCTTC
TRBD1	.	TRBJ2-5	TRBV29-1	CSVPAGTGTQETQYF	TGCAGCGTCCCCGCCGGGACAGGGACACAAGAGACCCAGTACTTC
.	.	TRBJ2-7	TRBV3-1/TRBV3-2	CASSQARYPSTLHREQYF	TGTGCCAGCAGCCAAGCCCGATATCCCTCAACCCTGCATCGGGAGCAGTACTTC
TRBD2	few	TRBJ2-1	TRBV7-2	CASSLYASGSGNEQFF	TGTGCCAGCAGCTTATATGCTAGCGGGAGTGGTAATGAGCAGTTCTTC
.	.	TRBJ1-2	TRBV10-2	CASSELRGPANYGYTF	TGCGCCAGCAGTGAGCTTCGTGGGCCGGCTAACTATGGCTACACCTTC
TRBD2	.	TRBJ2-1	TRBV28	CASSLPPGLVDNEQFF	TGTGCCAGCAGTTTACCCCCGGGACTAGTTGACAATGAGCAGTTCTTC
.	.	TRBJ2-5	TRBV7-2	CASSLSYGDQETQYF	TGTGCCAGCAGCTTGTCCTACGGGGACCAAGAGACCCAGTACTTC
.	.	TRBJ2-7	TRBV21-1	CASSSPPIRTPYEQYF	TGTGCCAGCAGCTCCCCCCCAATCCGGACTCCCTACGAGCAGTACTTC
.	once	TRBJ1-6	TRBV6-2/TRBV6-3	CASSYGGEASPLHF	TGTGCCAGCAGTTACGGGGGGGAGGCTTCACCCCTCCACTTT
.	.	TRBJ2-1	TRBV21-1	CASSKGSTSGDNEQFF	TGTGCCAGCAGCAAAGGGTCGACTAGCGGTGACAATGAGCAGTTCTTC
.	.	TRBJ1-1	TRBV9	CASSFTVNTEAFF	TGTGCCAGCAGTTTTACAGTGAACACTGAAGCTTTCTTT
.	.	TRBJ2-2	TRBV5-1	CASSLLDRGQLFF	TGCGCCAGCAGTCTACTGGACCGAGGGCAGCTGTTTTTT
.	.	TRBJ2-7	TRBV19	CASSADISREQYF	TGTGCCAGTAGTGCGGACATAAGTCGCGAGCAGTACTTC
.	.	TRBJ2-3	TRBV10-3	CAITDGRRTDTQYF	TGTGCCATCACGGACGGGAGAAGGACAGATACGCAGTATTTT
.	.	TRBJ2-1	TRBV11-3	CASSYPRNEQFF	TGTGCCAGCAGCTATCCCCGCAATGAGCAGTTCTTC
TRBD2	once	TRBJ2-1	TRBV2	CASRGTSGGPYNEQFF	TGTGCCAGCAGGGGGACTAGCGGGGGACCCTACAATGAGCAGTTCTTC
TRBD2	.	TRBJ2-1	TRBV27	CASRPDDLTSGQFF	TGTGCCAGCAGGCCCGACGACCTAACTAGCGGTCAGTTCTTC
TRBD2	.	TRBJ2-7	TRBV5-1	CASSSGLAGSHEQYF	TGCGCCAGCAGCTCGGGGCTAGCGGGATCCCACGAGCAGTACTTC
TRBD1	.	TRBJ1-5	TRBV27	CASRPGTGNQPQHF	TGTGCCAGCAGACCCGGGACAGGGAACCAGCCCCAGCATTTT
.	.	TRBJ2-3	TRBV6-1	CASSESPRPDTQYF	TGTGCCAGCAGTGAATCCCCCCGTCCAGATACGCAGTATTTT
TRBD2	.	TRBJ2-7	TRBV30	CAWNGARTSGTPTGQYF	TGTGCCTGGAACGGGGCAAGGACTAGCGGGACACCTACGGGGCAGTACTTC
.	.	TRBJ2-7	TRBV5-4	CASRHDRSSSYEQYF	TGTGCCAGCAGACACGACAGATCCAGCTCCTACGAGCAGTACTTC
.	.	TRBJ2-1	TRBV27	CASSLASSIHPRFF	TGTGCCAGCAGTTTGGCCTCCTCGATCCACCCTAGGTTCTTC
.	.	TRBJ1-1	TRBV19	CASSTSRVRTEAFF	TGTGCCAGTAGTACTTCCAGGGTTAGAACTGAAGCTTTCTTT
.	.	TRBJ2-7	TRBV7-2	CASSLANDVAYEQYF	TGTGCCAGCAGCTTAGCTAACGATGTAGCCTACGAGCAGTACTTC
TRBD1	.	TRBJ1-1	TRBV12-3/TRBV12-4	CASSTRGISEAFF	TGTGCCAGCAGCACCAGGGGGATCTCTGAAGCTTTCTTT
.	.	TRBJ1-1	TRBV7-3	CASSRSGRGGEAFF	TGTGCCAGCAGCCGAAGCGGCAGGGGTGGTGAAGCTTTCTTT
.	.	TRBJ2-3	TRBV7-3	CASSTSGSTDTQYF	TGTGCCAGCAGCACAAGCGGTAGCACAGATACGCAGTATTTT
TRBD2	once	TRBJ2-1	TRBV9	CASSGSGGIYNEQFF	TGTGCCAGCAGCGGTAGCGGGGGCATTTACAATGAGCAGTTCTTC
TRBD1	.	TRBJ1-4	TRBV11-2	CASSPGVGGPEKLFF	TGTGCCAGCAGCCCAGGCGTAGGGGGCCCCGAAAAACTGTTTTTT
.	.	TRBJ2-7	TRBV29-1	CSVEMAAYEQYF	TGCAGCGTTGAGATGGCAGCCTACGAGCAGTACTTC
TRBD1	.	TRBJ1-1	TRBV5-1	CASSPGTGDEAFF	TGCGCCAGCAGCCCCGGGACAGGGGATGAAGCTTTCTTT
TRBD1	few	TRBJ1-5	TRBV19	CASSTGTGKGQPQHF	TGTGCCAGTAGTACCGGGACAGGGAAAGGGCAGCCCCAGCATTTT
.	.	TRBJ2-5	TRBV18	CASSPNRVQETQYF	TGTGCCAGCTCACCGAACAGGGTCCAAGAGACCCAGTACTTC
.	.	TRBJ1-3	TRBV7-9	CASSLADGHSGNTIYF	TGTGCCAGCAGCTTAGCCGACGGACACTCTGGAAACACCATATATTTT
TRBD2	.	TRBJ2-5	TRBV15	CATSPEISAGGETQYF	TGTGCCACCAGCCCAGAGATTTCTGCGGGGGGAGAGACCCAGTACTTC
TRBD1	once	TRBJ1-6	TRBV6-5	CASSFGTGNSPLHF	TGTGCCAGCAGTTTCGGGACAGGGAATTCACCCCTCCACTTT
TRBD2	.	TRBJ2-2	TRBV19	CASSTGLAGGSDTGELFF	TGTGCCAGTAGTACGGGACTAGCGGGAGGGTCCGACACCGGGGAGCTGTTTTTT
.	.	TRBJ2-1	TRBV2	CASSTLRNEQFF	TGTGCCAGCAGCACCCTGCGTAATGAGCAGTTCTTC
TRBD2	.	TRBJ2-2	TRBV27	CASSLGSSGRASGELFF	TGTGCCAGCAGTTTGGGTTCCAGCGGGAGGGCTTCGGGGGAGCTGTTTTTT
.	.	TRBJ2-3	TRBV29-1	CSVVPGSSTDTQYF	TGCAGCGTTGTCCCCGGGAGTAGCACAGATACGCAGTATTTT
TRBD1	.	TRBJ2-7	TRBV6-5	CASSQDRDSYEQYF	TGTGCCAGCAGCCAAGACAGGGACTCCTACGAGCAGTACTTC
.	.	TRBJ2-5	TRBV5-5	CASSLALGLAGGTQYF	TGTGCCAGCAGCTTGGCCCTAGGACTCGCCGGGGGGACCCAGTACTTC